This T cell receptor beta chain came from a study of T-cell reconstitution after alpha-beta-depleted transplantation in children. The study's findings and limits: Diversity and T-cell counts at one year after transplant derived mostly from new T cells. Certain patients had high TCRbeta diversity at day 60, and it came from recipient T cells and thymic progenitors that survived.

Ten or more counts support this clonotype. Its antigen is not known. V dropped 3 bases and J dropped 0 bases, with 8 bases sitting between them. Per the germline V gene, CDR1 is SGHTA and CDR2 is FQGTGA. This CDR3 contains 14 residues. Using unique molecular identifiers, the investigators prepared the TCRbeta library. Each CDR3 protein gets one entry after TCRdb re-called the PCR reads with MiXCR. The sample includes approximately 190,000 distinct CDR3 sequences, around 5.9% of them seen just once. The V and J genes are TRBV7-3 and TRBJ1-1; D call uncertain. The sequenced sample was PBMCs, obtained before TCRalphabeta/CD19-depleted stem cell transplant. This receptor was taken from a girl in the first two years of life with combined immunodeficiency, due to receive a stem cell transplant. CDR3: CASSLEGLNTEAFF. CDR3 nucleotide sequence: TGTGCCAGCAGCTTGGAGGGATTGAACACTGAAGCTTTCTTT.